One and the same sample provided the 31 T cell receptor beta chains below, sequenced in a study of beta chain features in type 1 diabetes. Study-level points and caveats: There was a moderate but significant shortening of TCRB CDR3s in all four CD4+ subsets of Type 1 diabetes patients.

For these receptors, no antigen is known. The study reverse transcribed the entire isolated RNA, so it sequenced expressed TCRB transcripts. TCRdb's copy holds only in-frame clones and misses some; the assay was immunoSEQ multiplex PCR. The table shows some 350,000 clones, with 13% occurring only once. The specimen was naive CD4+ T cells from blood. These receptors were taken from a woman aged 18-29 years with type 1 diabetes.

This clone has only a few counts. This chain joins TRBV5-1 and TRBJ2-3; TRBD2 matches 12 bases. From germline, CDR1 is SGHRS and CDR2 YFSETQ. CDR3 length: 19 amino acids. After removal of 1 base from V and 1 base from J, the junction contained 10 bases not matched to a gene. The CDR3 loop reads CASSLTLTSGSLGTDTQYF. CDR3 nucleotide sequence: TGCGCCAGCAGCTTGACCCTGACTAGCGGGAGTCTTGGCACAGATACGCAGTATTTT.

The gene calls are TRBV9 and TRBJ1-1; D might be TRBD1 (5 bases). Germline values: CDR1 SGDLS, CDR2 YYNGEE. The V and J ends lost 1 base and 3 bases respectively, with 7 bases between them. The CDR3 is made up of 13 amino acids. CDR3 amino acids: CASSVRRDTEAFF. The CDR3 DNA reads TGTGCCAGCAGCGTACGCAGGGACACTGAAGCTTTCTTT.

This chain uses TRBV9 with TRBJ2-5, with 7 bases identical to TRBD2. Per the germline V gene, CDR1 is SGDLS and CDR2 is YYNGEE. CDR3 size: 14 residues. Trimming removed 2 bases from V and 4 bases from J; junction bases left unmatched: 5. This CDR3 reads CASSVAGVGETQYF. The CDR3 DNA reads as TGTGCCAGCAGCGTCGCGGGAGTTGGAGAGACCCAGTACTTC.

The genes are TRBV7-9 and TRBJ1-1; 10 bases align to TRBD1. The CDR3 spans 18 residues. Per the germline V gene, CDR1 is SEHNR and CDR2 is FQNEAQ (reference sequence). The trim removed 0 bases at V and 0 bases at J, leaving 7 bases unmatched. CDR3 loop: CASSLAGRTGGLNTEAFF. The CDR3 bases are TGTGCCAGCAGCTTAGCGGGGAGGACAGGGGGTTTGAACACTGAAGCTTTCTTT.

J is TRBJ2-3 and V is TRBV29-1; 8 bases are a match to TRBD2. The CDR3 is made up of 14 amino acids. The V gene end was trimmed by 7 bases and the J gene end by 0 bases; junction bases not matched to a gene: 6. Per germline, CDR1 SQVTM and CDR2 ANQGSEA. The CDR3 sequence: CSGGPSGSTDTQYF. As DNA, the CDR3 is TGCAGCGGGGGTCCTAGCGGGAGCACAGATACGCAGTATTTT.

The chain couples TRBV7-2 to TRBJ1-1; D possibly corresponds to TRBD1 (5 bases). This CDR3 is 16 amino acids long. The germline V and J ends were trimmed by 3 bases and 3 bases, with 17 bases remaining between them. Per germline, CDR1 SGHTA and CDR2 FQGNSA. Written as DNA, the CDR3 is TGTGCCAGCAGCTTGGTCGCCCTCTTGGGGCACACTGAAGCTTTCTTT. Translated, it gives CASSLVALLGHTEAFF.

This clone has only a few counts. The chain combines TRBV21-1 with TRBJ1-3; the DNA was not used to check the table's D call, TRBD1. TRBV21-1 is flagged as a pseudogene. The CDR3 has 14 residues. CDR3 region: CASSKNTSGNTIYF. CDR3 sequence (DNA): TGTGCCAGCAGCAAAAACACCTCTGGAAACACCATATATTTT.

CDR3 sequence (DNA): TGCAGCGTGATCCGGGAGGGCCTGAACACTGAAGCTTTCTTT. It encodes CSVIREGLNTEAFF. The chain is built from TRBV29-1 and TRBJ1-1; no firm D call. CDR3 length: 14 residues. Germline V gives CDR1 SQVTM, CDR2 ANQGSEA. With 6 bases removed from V and 0 bases from J, the gap between germline ends came to 14 bases.

This clone was detected only a few times. CDR3 in amino acids: CALGRVADYEQYV. The CDR3 region has the DNA TGTGCCCTGGGTCGAGTAGCGGATTACGAGCAGTACGTC. The gene calls are TRBV21-1 and TRBJ2-7; whether TRBD2, the table's D call, matches the DNA was not checked. TRBV21-1 corresponds to a pseudogene. The CDR3 loop spans 13 amino acids.

There are a few counts of this clone. The chain employs TRBV10-3 and TRBJ1-2; D is perhaps TRBD1 (5 bases). The CDR3 length is 15 residues. Trimming left V 4 bases short and J 4 bases short, with 16 bases between. CDR1 ENHRY and CDR2 SYGVKD come from the germline V gene. The CDR3 is CAISARGKEGYGYTF. Written as DNA, the CDR3 is TGTGCCATCAGTGCCCGGGGGAAAGAGGGCTATGGCTACACCTTC.

This chain links TRBV6-1 with TRBJ1-1; D is ambiguous. Germline CDR1 is MNHNS and CDR2 is SASEGT. This CDR3 spans 11 amino acids. The V and J ends lost 8 bases and 8 bases respectively, with 12 bases between them. The CDR3 DNA reads as TGTGCCAGCGTCGGCGGAGGGGAAGCTTTCTTT. Protein: CASVGGGEAFF.

The chain couples TRBV9 to TRBJ2-1; 9 nucleotides match TRBD2. Trimming took 2 bases from V and 5 from J; bases not matched to a gene: 2. The CDR3 runs 14 residues. Germline assignment: CDR1 SGDLS and CDR2 YYNGEE. CDR3 amino acids: CASSVTSGNNEQFF. CDR3 DNA sequence: TGTGCCAGCAGCGTGACTAGCGGTAACAATGAGCAGTTCTTC.

This clone was seen a handful of times. The CDR3 coding sequence is TGTGCCAGCAGTTCTATAGGGACTAGCGGGAGGTGGACTGGGGCCAACGTCCTGACTTTC. It is translated as CASSSIGTSGRWTGANVLTF. The chain links TRBV27 to TRBJ2-6, with 15 bases fitting TRBD2. The junction had 9 bases not matched to a gene; V was cut back by 4 bases and J by 2 bases. The CDR3 is made up of 20 amino acids. Germline CDR1 and CDR2: MNHEY and SMNVEV (reference sequence). Full variable domain (remainder filled in from reference TRBV27 and TRBJ2-6): EAQVTQNPRYLITVTGKKLTVTCSQNMNHEYMSWYRQDPGLGLRQIYYSMNVEVTDKGDVPEGYKVSRKEKRNFPLILESPSPNQTSLYFCASSSIGTSGRWTGANVLTFGAGSRLTVL.

The chain links TRBV11-2 to TRBJ2-1; 8 bases are a match to TRBD2. This CDR3 is built from 16 residues. CDR1 is SGHAT and CDR2 is FQNNGV in the germline V gene. J lost 5 bases, V lost 5 bases, and 11 bases had no gene match. The CDR3 loop reads CASSPGGGRPHNEQFF. CDR3 nucleotides: TGTGCCAGCAGCCCGGGGGGCGGGAGGCCCCACAATGAGCAGTTCTTC.

In its sample, this clone was seen a few times. Distinct nucleotide sequences in the sample also encode this CDR3. The DNA of the CDR3 is TGTGCCAGCAGCCCAGGACTAGCGGATTACAATGAGCAGTTCTTC. Protein: CASSPGLADYNEQFF. The chain joins TRBV5-4 to TRBJ2-1, with TRBD2 matching over 10 bases. V lost 4 bases to trimming and J lost 4 bases; unmatched junction nucleotides: 5. This CDR3 is built from 15 residues. Germline V CDR1 and CDR2: SGHNT, YYREEE (reference sequence).

V and J are TRBV28 and TRBJ2-2, with 7 bases aligning to TRBD2. J gave up 4 bases and V 2 bases, and 13 bases lay outside the gene matches. CDR3 size: 18 residues. Per the germline V gene, CDR1 is MDHEN and CDR2 is SYDVKM. The CDR3 protein is CASSLVPAGLRATGELFF. Here the CDR3 DNA reads TGTGCCAGCAGTTTAGTCCCTGCGGGACTACGGGCCACCGGGGAGCTGTTTTTT.

This clone was counted only a few times. This chain links TRBV10-3 with TRBJ2-1; 7 nucleotides align to TRBD2. The trim removed 4 bases at V and 0 bases at J, leaving 3 bases unmatched. The CDR3 spans 15 residues. Germline V gives CDR1 ENHRY, CDR2 SYGVKD. The CDR3 loop is CAISGEGNSYNEQFF. CDR3 coding DNA: TGTGCCATCAGTGGGGAGGGGAACTCCTACAATGAGCAGTTCTTC.

The genes are TRBV4-3 and TRBJ1-2, with D possibly matching TRBD1 (5 bases). Germline assignment: CDR1 LGHNA and CDR2 YSLEER. This CDR3 has 15 amino acids. Trimming took 3 bases from V and 8 from J, leaving 19 bases between them. In DNA, the CDR3 is TGCGCCAGCAGCCATTATGACAGTAGGGTGGGCGGCTACACCTTC. Encoded protein: CASSHYDSRVGGYTF.

This clone was seen a handful of times. J is TRBJ1-1 and V is TRBV6-5, with TRBD1 as a possible D gene (6 bases). CDR3 length: 15 amino acids. Germline values: CDR1 MNHEY, CDR2 SVGAGI. Trimming cost V 0 bases and J 4 bases, with 12 bases left between them. This CDR3 reads CASSYSAGGGTEAFF. The CDR3 DNA reads as TGTGCCAGCAGTTACTCAGCGGGGGGCGGCACTGAAGCTTTCTTT.

The genes are TRBV2 and TRBJ1-4; D is possibly TRBD1 (6 bases). Germline CDR1 is SNHLY and CDR2 is FYNNEI. The germline V and J ends were trimmed by 3 bases and 5 bases, with 7 bases remaining between them. The CDR3 is made up of 13 amino acids. The CDR3 protein is CASSEQGNEKLFF. Here the CDR3 DNA reads TGTGCCAGCAGTGAGCAGGGGAATGAAAAACTGTTTTTT.

A few counts support this clone. The chain uses TRBV19 and TRBJ1-5; D is unresolved. V was pared by 6 bases and J by 3 bases, with 18 bases between. CDR3 size: 16 residues. CDR1 is LNHDA, CDR2 SQIVND, per germline (reference sequence). CDR3 residues: CASRLPRRALNQPQHF. DNA for the CDR3: TGTGCCAGTAGACTTCCGAGGCGCGCCCTCAATCAGCCCCAGCATTTT.

The sample holds a few counts of this clone. The V and J genes are TRBV29-1 and TRBJ1-2; D gene uncertain. Trimming removed 3 bases at V and 4 bases at J, with 12 bases between. The CDR3 extends over 13 amino acids. Germline V lookup: CDR1 SQVTM, CDR2 ANQGSEA. The CDR3 sequence: CSVERAGGYGYTF. CDR3 coding DNA: TGCAGCGTTGAGAGGGCTGGAGGCTATGGCTACACCTTC.

There are a few counts of this clone. The chain links TRBV7-3 to TRBJ2-2; the match to TRBD2 covers 11 bases. V lost 3 bases, J lost 4 bases, and 4 bases stayed unmatched. The CDR3 loop spans 16 amino acids. Germline V gene lookup returns CDR1 SGHTA and CDR2 FQGTGA. The CDR3 region has the DNA TGTGCCAGCAGCTTTACTAGCGGGAGAGTCACCGGGGAGCTGTTTTTT. Its protein product is CASSFTSGRVTGELFF.

J is TRBJ2-1 and V is TRBV15, with 7 bases fitting TRBD2. The CDR3 runs 14 residues. With 3 bases clipped from V and 7 bases from J, the junction kept 6 bases outside the gene matches. Germline CDR1 reads LNHNV; CDR2 reads YYDKDF (reference sequence). CDR3 coding DNA: TGTGCCACCAGCAGGGAACTAGCGCTTAATGAGCAGTTCTTC. Its translation: CATSRELALNEQFF.

This clone has just a few counts. The chain recombines TRBV4-1 with TRBJ2-1; TRBD2 agrees at 7 bases. The V gene's germline CDR1 is MGHRA and CDR2 YSYEKL. V lost 3 bases, J lost 1 base, and 9 bases stayed unmatched. The CDR3 spans 17 residues. The DNA for the CDR3 is TGCGCCAGCAGCCAGCTGATAGCGGGTTCTTCCTACAATGAGCAGTTCTTC. Translating it yields CASSQLIAGSSYNEQFF.

This sequence joins TRBV6-6 and TRBJ2-7; TRBD2 matches at 7 bases. Germline V gene sequence: CDR1 MNHNY, CDR2 SVGAGI (reference sequence). V dropped 6 bases and J dropped 5; count of bases not matched to a gene: 4. CDR3 length equals 12 residues. The CDR3 spells CASSPRGNEQYF. DNA for the CDR3: TGTGCCAGCAGCCCGCGGGGGAACGAGCAGTACTTC.

This clone was counted between two and nine times. J is TRBJ2-7 and V is TRBV18; possibly TRBD1 for D (6 bases). CDR3 length: 16 residues. Between the trimmed V and J ends, which lost 0 bases and 0 bases, there was a span of 12 bases. Looked up from germline, CDR1 is KGHSH and CDR2 is LQKENI. In DNA, the CDR3 is TGTGCCAGCTCACCACCTTGGGGGCTAACCTCCTACGAGCAGTACTTC. This codes for CASSPPWGLTSYEQYF.

The chain has TRBV11-2 and TRBJ2-2, with TRBD2 matching over 7 bases. In germline, CDR1 is SGHAT, CDR2 FQNNGV. The CDR3 is 15 residues long. With V trimmed by 2 bases and J by 3 bases, 3 bases remained unmatched. CDR3 nucleotide sequence: TGTGCCAGCAGCTTACCTAGCGGACACACCGGGGAGCTGTTTTTT. Its protein product is CASSLPSGHTGELFF.

This clone has just a few counts. V and J are TRBV5-1 and TRBJ2-3, with D perhaps matching TRBD2 (6 bases). There are 13 residues in the CDR3. Per the germline V gene, CDR1 is SGHRS and CDR2 is YFSETQ. V was shortened by 1 base and J by 8 bases, with 11 bases between the two germline ends. The CDR3 bases are TGCGCCAGCAGCTTGAGAGTTAGCGGTACGCAGTATTTT. It translates to CASSLRVSGTQYF.

V and J are TRBV5-1 and TRBJ1-1, with 8 bases lining up with TRBD1. Losses at the gene ends were 4 bases for V and 0 bases for J; bases not matched to a gene: 2. The CDR3 has 14 amino acids. Germline assignment: CDR1 SGHRS and CDR2 YFSETQ. CDR3 sequence: CASSPGGLNTEAFF. The CDR3 nucleotides read TGCGCCAGCAGCCCAGGGGGCCTGAACACTGAAGCTTTCTTT.

The sample holds a few counts of this clone. V is TRBV11-2 and J is TRBJ2-7; TRBD2 is a possible D gene (5 bases). Looked up from germline, CDR1 is SGHAT and CDR2 is FQNNGV. There are 17 residues in the CDR3. The ends were cut back, 5 bases at V and 12 bases at J, with 32 bases in the middle. CDR3 residues: CASSILRPAQRSPRGYF. CDR3 sequence (DNA): TGTGCCAGCAGCATTCTCCGGCCCGCCCAGCGGAGTCCTCGCGGGTACTTC.